The T cell receptor (beta chain) described here comes from a study of blood T cell repertoires in COVID-19. Sequencing used immunoSEQ multiplex PCR; TCRdb keeps in-frame clones, though not all of them. The data contain around 250,000 clones, roughly nine tenths of them singletons. The V and J ends lost 9 bases and 1 base respectively, with 18 bases between them. The CDR3 contains 15 residues. The germline V gene encodes CDR1 MNHEY and CDR2 SVGAGI. The specimen sequenced was PBMCs or T cells enriched from blood (not recorded which). The chain links TRBV6-5 to TRBJ1-1; possible D gene TRBD1, 5 bases. This receptor was taken from a human donor in a cohort exposed to, infected with or recovered from COVID-19 (not recorded which). The donor label of this sample is uncertain. CDR3 protein: CASSPGGAGNTEAFF. The CDR3 nucleotides read TGTGCCAGTAGCCCGGGGGGAGCCGGGAACACTGAAGCTTTCTTT.